The clone carrying this T cell receptor (beta chain) was counted many times. Its antigen is as yet unknown. The germline V gene has CDR1 SGHTA and CDR2 FQGTGA. The CDR3 loop spans 16 amino acids. The V segment lost 5 bases and the J segment 5 bases; nucleotides outside the gene matches: 12. These data belong to a study of CD8 T cells in ankylosing spondylitis. Whole-study findings and limits: Apparently characteristic of ankylosing spondylitis blood was a TCR beta motif (fewer than 10 highly homologous variants). Disease-associated clonotypes exhibited CD8+ identity and were relatively infrequent in peripheral blood. Past studies reported some motif variants in reactive arthritis synovial fluid and blood.

Using quantitative 5'-RACE with molecular barcodes, the authors made TCR beta libraries. MiXCR, run by TCRdb on the 5' RACE reads, gives a single entry per CDR3 protein. The sample shows 130,000 or so distinct CDR3 sequences, over 6% of them seen only once. This receptor was identified in a male donor with ankylosing spondylitis or in good health (not recorded which). The chain links TRBV7-3 to TRBJ2-1, with 7 bases fitting TRBD2. The source material was blood, either unsorted or a sorted T cell fraction (not recorded which). DNA of the CDR3: TGTGCCAGCAGCCAACTGGGGGGGAGTCCCCACAATGAGCAGTTCTTC. The encoded protein is CASSQLGGSPHNEQFF.